Detailed here is one TCR beta chain. At one end, the junction sequence differs from germline, possibly due to a read error. Genomic DNA provided the template from which TCR beta VDJ and CDR3 profiles were obtained. MiXCR was run by TCRdb on the reads, yielding one entry per CDR3 protein. The sample carries a few hundred thousand distinct CDR3 sequences, 82% recorded once. This entry belongs to a study of CD8+CD57+ T cells in acquired aplastic anemia. Sequencing involved patients with CD8+CD57+ cell expansion previously shown by flow cytometry. Germline V gene sequence: CDR1 SGHTA, CDR2 FQGTGA. This CDR3 comprises 15 residues.

The chain recombines TRBV7-3 with TRBJ2-3; D gene uncertain. Sequenced input: sorted CD4+, CD8+, or CD8+CD57+ T cells (not recorded which) from PBMCs. The clonotype was recovered from a human donor with aplastic anemia. The DNA of the CDR3 is TGTGCCAGCAGTATAGTGGGCATTTCAACCGATAAGCAGTATTTT. Its translation: CASSIVGISTDKQYF.